This T cell receptor (beta chain) emerged from a study of blood T cell repertoires in COVID-19. As for the study in general: Donors in the United States, Italy and Spain gave samples during acute or convalescent COVID-19.

In the original processing: By means of reference gene primer amplification, nucleated cell counts were estimated. TCRdb keeps only in-frame clones here, not all; method: immunoSEQ multiplex PCR. From that table come the V and J calls and clone size; the DNA was used to work out D and trimming. The sample lists just under 150,000 clones, 89% occurring once. The sequence was collected from a human donor in a cohort sampled during active COVID-19. What was sequenced was peripheral blood.

This CDR3 is CASSMGPYRGPYGYTF. In DNA form, the CDR3 reads TGTGCCAGTAGTATGGGGCCTTACAGGGGGCCCTATGGCTACACCTTC. This rearrangement joins TRBV19 to TRBJ1-2; 9 nucleotides match TRBD1. Germline values: CDR1 LNHDA, CDR2 SQIVND (reference sequence). This CDR3 has 16 residues. V lost 3 bases to trimming and J lost 4 bases; unmatched junction nucleotides: 9. Filled out from reference TRBV19 and TRBJ1-2, the complete variable domain reads DGGITQSPKYLFRKEGQNVTLSCEQNLNHDAMYWYRQDPGQGLRLIYYSQIVNDFQKGDIAEGYSVSREKKESFPLTVTSAQKNPTAFYLCASSMGPYRGPYGYTFGSGTRLTVV.